This TCR beta chain was profiled in a study of shared clonotypes between healthy human individuals. CD8 cells regarded as naive lacked CD45RO, were positively chosen for CCR7, and omitted terminally differentiated effector memory CD45RA+ cells. This clone has just one count. Germline V gives CDR1 SEHNR, CDR2 FQNEAQ (reference sequence). The length of the CDR3 is 15 residues. V gave up 2 bases and J gave up 3 bases, with 11 bases separating them. Profiled with immunoSEQ multiplex PCR; TCRdb holds only in-frame clones, not every one. This table holds 760,000 or so clones, 95% to 97% found once. The sample was naive CD8+ T cells sorted from blood. This chain links TRBV7-9 with TRBJ2-1, with D maybe TRBD1 (5 bases). The source is a young man in good health. CDR3 loop: CASSLSPTGYNEQFF. CDR3 DNA: TGTGCCAGCAGCTTATCCCCCACAGGCTACAATGAGCAGTTCTTC.